This T cell receptor (beta chain) was captured by sequencing in a study of high-grade serous ovarian cancer treatment subgroups. Whole-study context: Samples averaged 14,192 reads and about 7,500 unique TCR beta rearrangements.

The tumor samples were collected prior to definitive surgery or chemotherapy. The CDR3 has 14 residues. Trimming took off 2 bases at V and 7 bases at J, with 10 bases between the two ends. Germline CDR1 is SGHKS and CDR2 is YYEKEE (reference sequence). The assay was immunoSEQ multiplex PCR, and TCRdb's table has in-frame clones only and misses some. The repertoire holds some 4,400 clones, with about 70% as singletons. The rearrangement joins TRBV5-5 to TRBJ1-6; no clear D gene. The specimen was tumor tissue. The TCR comes from a human donor with high-grade serous ovarian cancer. The CDR3 is CASSLARANSPLHF. The CDR3 DNA is TGTGCCAGCAGCTTAGCTCGGGCGAATTCACCCCTCCACTTT.